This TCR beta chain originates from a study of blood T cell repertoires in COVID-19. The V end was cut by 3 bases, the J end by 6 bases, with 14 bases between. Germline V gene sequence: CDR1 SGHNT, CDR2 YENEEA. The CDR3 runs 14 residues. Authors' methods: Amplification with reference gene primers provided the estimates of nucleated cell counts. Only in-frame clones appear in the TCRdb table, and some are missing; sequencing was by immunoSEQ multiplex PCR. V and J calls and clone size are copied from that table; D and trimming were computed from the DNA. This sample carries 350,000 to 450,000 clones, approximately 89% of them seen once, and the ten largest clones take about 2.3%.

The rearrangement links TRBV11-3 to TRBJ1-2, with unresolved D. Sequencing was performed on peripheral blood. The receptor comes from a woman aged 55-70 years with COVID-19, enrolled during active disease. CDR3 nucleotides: TGTGCCAGCAGCTTTGGCAGGTTACATGATGGCTACACCTTC. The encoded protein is CASSFGRLHDGYTF. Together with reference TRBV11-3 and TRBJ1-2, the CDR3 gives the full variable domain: EAGVVQSPRYKIIEKKQPVAFWCNPISGHNTLYWYLQNLGQGPELLIRYENEEAVDDSQLPKDRFSAERLKGVDSTLKIQPAELGDSAVYLCASSFGRLHDGYTFGSGTRLTVV.